The present entry profiles one TCR beta chain with its context. The sample originates from a study of cytomegalovirus exposure and HLA in healthy donors. The PCR used 60 Vbeta and 13 Jbeta primers. Produced via immunoSEQ multiplex PCR; TCRdb's table is partial and in-frame only. The sample includes 150,000 to 200,000 clones, approximately 80% of them seen just once. Germline V CDR1 and CDR2: MNHEY, SMNVEV (reference sequence). Trimming stripped 8 bases from V and 0 bases from J, with 17 bases between. The CDR3 extends over 16 amino acids. This clonotype was sampled from a boy between 2 and 10 years old in good health and CMV-seronegative. The sequencing sample was made of PBMCs. V gene TRBV27 combines with J gene TRBJ1-5; D remains unclear. The CDR3 here is CASFLGGLNSNQPQHF. The CDR3 region has the DNA TGTGCCAGCTTCCTGGGAGGGTTAAATAGCAATCAGCCCCAGCATTTT.